Sequencing of this T cell receptor (beta chain) was carried out in a study of long-term antiretroviral therapy in people with HIV (dated by TCRdb to between 2020 and 2023). Concerning the study at large: The earliest samples were collected about a decade before the 2015 WHO recommendation for immediate ART, when ART was typically delayed until CD4 counts fell. Whether ART initiation and durable HIV suppression were associated with changes in peripheral blood TRB repertoire composition and diversity was tested in a retrospective serial study. From over 25 adults with confirmed HIV infection, the cohort provided approximately 190 cryopreserved PBMC samples, gathered serially across a mean of about six years (range 1-12). Among the approximately 32 participants with HIV, about 11 were female. No cross-contamination during QIAcube processing turned up in test extractions that ran a monoclonal T-cell line alongside 30 or so polyclonal samples. What the authors observed across the whole study: Compared with controls, HIV repertoires had narrower CDR3 length ranges, and the network structure pointed to an antigen-experienced repertoire that shifted only slightly toward naive after ART. Samples dated from the mid-2000s to the late 2010s, and the ART regimens used may be less effective than current ones. Starting ART was linked to a significant rise in TRB diversity, yet even with long-term ART the diversity remained significantly lower than in transplant donor controls. Inferences about post-ART repertoire changes are limited because no data were available on ART adherence, viral resistance or therapy changes. Limited PBMC availability meant only the TCR beta chain was sequenced, without alpha chain pairing. Because pre-ART samples had limited cell numbers, profiling was done on unsorted PBMC rather than on sorted CD4+ and CD8+ T cells. Expanded TRB clones identified before ART initiation dominated the repertoire across all time points, though the dominance fluctuated and decreased in many PLHIV after ART.

Sequencing of the TRB variable region was done with the immunoSEQ hsTCRB v3.0 assay at survey level resolution. TRB sequencing targeted a depth of roughly 35,000-55,000 T-cell genomes per sample. An Illumina MiSeq with a v3 150-cycle kit was used to sequence the pooled TRB libraries. From the authors' description of their analysis: Analysis of repertoires was carried out in R inside a reproducible Nextflow workflow spanning QC, data transformation and analysis. LymphoSeq2, an R package for exploring AIRR-Seq data, was used to implement the custom analyses. Several samples yielding fewer than 5000 total TRB sequences were excluded, leaving more than 150 analyzed HIV repertoires. Among the roughly 190 retained HIV repertoires, more than 55 were collected before ART initiation and 129 after ART initiation. Repertoires were downsampled to 5000 TRB nucleotide sequences, with summary statistics averaged over 100 downsampling iterations. The analysis kept only TRB sequences whose CDR3 regions were at least seven amino acids long. Diversity was measured with a Shannon entropy-derived clonality score and the Gini coefficient. In the repertoire networks, any two of the top 5000 CDR3 amino acid sequences were connected whenever the two sequences differed by an edit distance of one. GLIPH2 predicted antigen specificity groups and MHC restriction for TRB CDR3 amino acid sequences. To flag known associations with CMV, EBV, HIV or tissue antigens, CDR3 amino acid sequences were compared against VDJdb and McPAS-TCR. Pre-ART, post-ART and control groups were compared with Wilcoxon signed-rank tests and Holm-Bonferroni correction. As stored in TCRdb, this immuneACCESS dataset retains in-frame rearrangements with V and J assigned. A fraction of the clones does not appear; measured against another copy, unresolved V genes explain less than half of the discrepancy, and the remainder lacks a known reason. The V and J calls and clone size come from that table; D and trimming were worked out from the DNA. A total of 25,000 to 35,000 clones appear in this sample, roughly 85% of them only once. Of the sample, roughly 3.8% falls within the top ten clones.

Inclusion was restricted to participants for whom at least one PBMC sample before ART initiation and at least two post-ART samples were available. Every participant with HIV received treatment in the United States of America. Before DNA extraction, cryopreserved samples containing roughly 0.85-11 million PBMC were thawed and washed. At the time of the earliest PBMC sample, participants with HIV were aged between roughly 20 and 55 years. Each participant contributed PBMC samples from 1-4 timepoints before ART initiation and 2-8 timepoints after ART initiation, with a median of 7 samples. Serial HIV viral load, CD4+ T-cell count, ART history and demographic data were obtained for every participant. A Qiagen kit on a QIAcube was used to extract genomic DNA from unsorted PBMC, with samples processed in batches of 12. Regarding this clone: There is no known antigen for this receptor. Qualities for individual bases were not recorded, and no much larger clone is one base off.

From a lookup of the germline V gene, CDR1 and CDR2 are SGHTA and FQGNSA. Counted from cysteine to phenylalanine, this CDR3 has 14 amino acids. This entry keeps only the CDR3 DNA: 42 bases, framed from base 1. A distance of 10 bases separates the germline ends of V and J, which lose 5 bases and 0 bases respectively. The source is a young man with HIV. This specimen consisted of unsorted PBMCs, obtained 0.8 years before starting antiretroviral therapy. The sequence joins TRBV7-2 to TRBJ1-1; possibly the D gene is TRBD1, per 5 matching bases. The CDR3 reads as follows: CASSPQGVNTEAFF. The DNA sequence follows: TGTGCCAGCAGCCCCCAGGGAGTGAACACTGAAGCTTTCTTT.